This entry lists 3 T cell receptor beta chains sequenced from one sample in a study of cytotoxic CD8 clonotypes in ibrutinib-treated CLL (dated by TCRdb to the early 2020s). The meaning of the sample's time point label: 12 to 13 months on ibrutinib. Library construction relied on the immunoSEQ multiplex PCR assay. Entries here come from immuneACCESS through TCRdb and include only in-frame sequences with V and J called. Some clones fail to appear in such tables; in the studies checked, an unresolved V gene covers under half of the shortfall, and the cause of the remainder is unknown. This sample has about 97,000 clones in its table, and 70% to 85% of those were observed once. The ten biggest clones cover approximately 30% of the sample. The specimen was PBMCs, collected after 12 months of ibrutinib treatment. These receptors were obtained from a human donor with chronic lymphocytic leukemia.

The V call is TRBV9, the J call TRBJ2-4; possible D gene TRBD1, 5 bases. The ends were cut back, 0 bases at V and 8 bases at J, with 15 bases in the middle. The CDR3 is 15 amino acids. Germline CDR1 SGDLS, CDR2 YYNGEE. CDR3 coding DNA: TGTGCCAGCAGCGTAGAAAGGTGGACAATGCACATTCAGTACTTC. It encodes CASSVERWTMHIQYF. Combining the CDR3 with reference TRBV9 and TRBJ2-4 gives the whole variable domain DSGVTQTPKHLITATGQRVTLRCSPRSGDLSVYWYQQSLDQGLQFLIQYYNGEERAKGNILERFSAQQFPDLHSELNLSSLELGDSALYFCASSVERWTMHIQYFGAGTRLSVL.

This clone turned up a few times. The chain recombines TRBV19 with TRBJ2-2; 9 positions agree with TRBD1. There are 15 residues in the CDR3. Germline V gene data show CDR1 as LNHDA and CDR2 as SQIVND (reference sequence). V was clipped by 7 bases and J by 6 bases; unmatched bases: 9. In nucleotides, the CDR3 is TGTGCCAGTAAGGGGACAGGGAGGGTAGCCGGGGAGCTGTTTTTT. The encoded protein is CASKGTGRVAGELFF.

This clone was seen only a few times. The chain joins TRBV19 to TRBJ2-7; TRBD1 aligns across 8 bases. Germline values: CDR1 LNHDA, CDR2 SQIVND (reference sequence). V shed 6 bases and J 5 bases; nucleotides not matched to a gene: 15. The CDR3 runs 16 residues. CDR3 sequence: CASSPHDRGTLDEQYF. The DNA of the CDR3 is TGTGCCAGTAGCCCACACGACAGGGGAACTCTCGACGAGCAGTACTTC.